This is a list of T cell receptor beta chains from one sample in a study of T cell responses to AZD1222 COVID-19 vaccine. Profiling relied on immunoSEQ multiplex PCR, and the TCRdb table lists in-frame clones only, not all of them. The data show about 160,000 clones, roughly 94% seen once. The sequenced sample was peripheral blood, obtained on day 0 of MenACWY control vaccination. These receptors were collected from an adult in good health. Each CDR3 is given with its conserved first and last residue. The D gene is left open where the match is weak. Clone size is not always given. Where it is, it says once, few, many or a class for expanded clones.

clone_size	j_call	v_call	d_call	cdr3_length	cdr3_aa	cdr3_nt
-	TRBJ1-3	TRBV9	-	16	CASSVGSGLSGNTIYF	TGTGCCAGCAGCGTAGGATCAGGACTCTCTGGAAACACCATATATTTT
-	TRBJ1-2	TRBV29-1	-	12	CSVIDNGYGYTF	TGCAGCGTAATCGACAACGGATACGGCTACACCTTC
-	TRBJ2-5	TRBV9	-	16	CASSVGPAGQQETQYF	TGTGCCAGCAGCGTAGGCCCCGCCGGACAGCAAGAGACCCAGTACTTC
-	TRBJ2-7	TRBV29-1	TRBD1	14	CSVVGTGVVYEQYF	TGCAGCGTTGTGGGGACAGGGGTGGTGTACGAGCAGTACTTC
-	TRBJ2-7	TRBV6-5	-	13	CASSYGTTYEQYF	TGTGCCAGCAGTTACGGGACAACCTACGAGCAGTACTTC
-	TRBJ2-1	TRBV6-4	TRBD1	17	CASSDSYRDRGRNEQFF	TGTGCCAGCAGTGACTCTTACCGGGACAGGGGGAGGAATGAGCAGTTCTTC
once	TRBJ1-2	TRBV20-1	-	14	CSASPSTGDYGYTF	TGCAGTGCTAGTCCATCTACGGGCGACTATGGCTACACCTTC
-	TRBJ1-4	TRBV9	-	15	CASSAQGGGNEKLFF	TGTGCCAGCAGCGCACAGGGAGGGGGGAATGAAAAACTGTTTTTT
-	TRBJ2-2	TRBV6-2/TRBV6-3	TRBD2	15	CASSYLAVITGELFF	TGTGCCAGCAGTTATCTAGCGGTCATCACCGGGGAGCTGTTTTTT
-	TRBJ1-6	TRBV7-8	-	16	CASSPSHFGQRLPLHF	TGTGCCAGCAGCCCATCTCACTTTGGACAAAGACTGCCCCTCCACTTT